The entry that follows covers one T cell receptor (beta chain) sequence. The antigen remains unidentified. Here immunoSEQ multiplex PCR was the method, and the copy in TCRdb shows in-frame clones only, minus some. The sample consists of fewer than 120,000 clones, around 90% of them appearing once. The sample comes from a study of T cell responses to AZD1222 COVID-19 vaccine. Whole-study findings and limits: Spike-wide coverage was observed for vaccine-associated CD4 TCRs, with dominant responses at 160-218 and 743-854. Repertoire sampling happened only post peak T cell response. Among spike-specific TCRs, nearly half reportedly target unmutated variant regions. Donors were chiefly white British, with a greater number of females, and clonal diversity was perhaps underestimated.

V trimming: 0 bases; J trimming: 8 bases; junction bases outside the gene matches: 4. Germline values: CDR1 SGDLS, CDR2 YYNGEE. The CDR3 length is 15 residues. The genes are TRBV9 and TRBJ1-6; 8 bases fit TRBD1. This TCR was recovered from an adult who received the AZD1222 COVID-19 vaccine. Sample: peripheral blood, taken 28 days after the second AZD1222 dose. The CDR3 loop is CASSVDRTGYSPLHF. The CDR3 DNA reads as TGTGCCAGCAGCGTAGATCGGACAGGGTATTCACCCCTCCACTTT.